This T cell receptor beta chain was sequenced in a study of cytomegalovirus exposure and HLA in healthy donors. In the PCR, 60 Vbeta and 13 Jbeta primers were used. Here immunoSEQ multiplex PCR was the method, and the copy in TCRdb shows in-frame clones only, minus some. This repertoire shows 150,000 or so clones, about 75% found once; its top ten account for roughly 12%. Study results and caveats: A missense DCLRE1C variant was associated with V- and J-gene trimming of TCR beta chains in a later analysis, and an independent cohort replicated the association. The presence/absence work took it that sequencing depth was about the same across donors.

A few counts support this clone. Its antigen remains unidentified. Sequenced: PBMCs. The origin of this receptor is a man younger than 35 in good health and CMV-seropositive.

CDR3 in amino acids: CASSFFIPSGWYEQYF. The DNA of the CDR3 is TGTGCCAGCAGCTTTTTCATTCCTAGCGGCTGGTACGAGCAGTACTTC. The J gene is TRBJ2-7, the V gene TRBV5-5, with TRBD2 identical over 7 bases. J gave up 4 bases and V 2 bases, and 12 bases lay outside the gene matches. Germline values: CDR1 SGHKS, CDR2 YYEKEE (reference sequence). CDR3 size: 16 residues.